Listed here are 28 T cell receptor beta chains from one sample, sequenced in a study of high-grade serous ovarian cancer treatment subgroups. The data were produced by immunoSEQ multiplex PCR, yet TCRdb's version contains in-frame clones alone and is incomplete. The repertoire includes 6,000 or so clones, around 70% of them detected once, and around 7.6% sits in the top ten. Tumor samples were taken before definitive surgery or chemotherapy. Sequenced: tumor tissue. These receptors were taken from a human donor with high-grade serous ovarian cancer.

The CDR3 is CASSLPITSGQGSSPLHF. CDR3 in DNA: TGTGCCAGCAGTTTACCGATAACATCCGGACAGGGAAGTTCACCCCTCCACTTT. This chain links TRBV27 with TRBJ1-6, with 8 bases lining up with TRBD1. The CDR3 has 18 amino acids. With 2 bases clipped from V and 9 bases from J, the junction kept 15 bases outside the gene matches. The germline V gene encodes CDR1 MNHEY and CDR2 SMNVEV (reference sequence).

The CDR3 is CASRQVSSYNEQFF. CDR3 DNA sequence: TGTGCCAGCCGACAGGTCAGCTCCTACAATGAGCAGTTCTTC. The chain links TRBV9 to TRBJ2-1, with TRBD1 as a possible D gene (6 bases). The CDR3 covers 14 residues. CDR1 is SGDLS, CDR2 YYNGEE, per germline. Trimming cost V 7 bases and J 0 bases, with 11 bases left between them.

This clone was detected a few times. CDR3 bases: TGTGCCAGCAGCCAAGGGTCAGGGACTGAAGCTTTCTTT. It is translated as CASSQGSGTEAFF. The V gene is TRBV11-2, the J gene TRBJ1-1, with D possibly being TRBD1 (5 bases). The CDR3 has 13 residues. The germline V gene has CDR1 SGHAT and CDR2 FQNNGV. V lost 5 bases and J 5 bases, leaving 12 bases between the germline ends.

The chain carries TRBV5-6 and TRBJ1-5; weak D call: TRBD1 (5 bases). The CDR3 covers 13 residues. Germline V lookup: CDR1 SGHDT, CDR2 YYEEEE. V lost 5 bases and J 8 bases, leaving 14 bases between the germline ends. CDR3 DNA sequence: TGTGCCAGCAGTTTCGACAGCGCAGAGCCCCAGCATTTT. It codes for CASSFDSAEPQHF.

This clone was detected only a few times. In nucleotides, the CDR3 is TGTGCCAGCAGCCCGTATTCCCTCCCCCTCCACTTT. Protein product: CASSPYSLPLHF. This sequence joins TRBV11-2 and TRBJ1-6; D not certain. V lost 5 bases and J lost 13, with 12 bases in between. The germline CDR1 and CDR2 sequences are SGHAT and FQNNGV. The CDR3 spans 12 residues.

This rearrangement joins TRBV4-2 to TRBJ2-3; the D gene is possibly TRBD2 (6 bases). The CDR3 runs 16 residues. CDR1 and CDR2 from the germline V gene are LGHNA and YNFKEQ. Deletions cut 4 bases from V and 2 bases from J, with 16 bases between. CDR3 amino acids: CASSPSASEITDTQYF. CDR3 coding DNA: TGTGCCAGCAGCCCCTCGGCTAGCGAAATCACAGATACGCAGTATTTT.

The rearrangement joins TRBV5-4 to TRBJ2-4; D gene uncertain. The CDR3 runs to 13 residues. The V end was cut by 4 bases, the J end by 6 bases, with 11 bases between. CDR1 is SGHNT, CDR2 YYREEE, per germline (reference sequence). In DNA form, the CDR3 reads TGTGCCAGCAGCCTAGACACGCGAAACATTCAGTACTTC. Translating gives CASSLDTRNIQYF.

The chain is built from TRBV5-1 and TRBJ2-2; D possibly uses TRBD1 or TRBD2 (5 bases each). Germline CDR1 SGHRS, CDR2 YFSETQ. The CDR3 is 15 residues long. Deletions cut 0 bases from V and 3 bases from J, with 9 bases between. The CDR3 region is CASSLVLGDTGELFF. The CDR3 DNA sequence: TGCGCCAGCAGCTTGGTGTTGGGGGACACCGGGGAGCTGTTTTTT. The variable domain in full, with the rest retrieved from reference TRBV5-1 and TRBJ2-2, is KAGVTQTPRYLIKTRGQQVTLSCSPISGHRSVSWYQQTPGQGLQFLFEYFSETQRNKGNFPGRFSGRQFSNSRSEMNVSTLELGDSALYLCASSLVLGDTGELFFGEGSRLTVL.

The chain joins TRBV7-2 to TRBJ2-1; 7 bases match TRBD2. J was trimmed by 5 bases and V by 2 bases; bases with no gene match: 9. The CDR3 has 16 residues. Germline assignment: CDR1 SGHTA and CDR2 FQGNSA. CDR3 DNA sequence: TGTGCCAGCAGCTTACGGGGCGTGGGGGGGGACAATGAGCAGTTCTTC. Its translation is CASSLRGVGGDNEQFF.

The sample holds one count of this clone. This chain joins TRBV19 and TRBJ1-6, with TRBD1 identical over 11 bases. V lost 1 base, J lost 10 bases, and 3 bases stayed unmatched. Germline assignment: CDR1 LNHDA and CDR2 SQIVND (reference sequence). CDR3 size: 15 residues. The CDR3 reads CASSIGTGGRSPLHF. The CDR3 region has the DNA TGTGCCAGTAGTATAGGGACAGGGGGCCGGTCACCCCTCCACTTT.

The rearrangement joins TRBV7-2 to TRBJ2-7; no firm D call. V was pared by 1 base and J by 7 bases, with 26 bases between. CDR3 length equals 18 residues. Germline CDR1 is SGHTA and CDR2 is FQGNSA. The CDR3 spells CASSLGLVGPPTRLEQYF. CDR3 coding DNA: TGTGCCAGCAGCTTAGGGCTAGTCGGGCCGCCAACCCGTCTAGAGCAGTACTTC.

The genes are TRBV6-5 and TRBJ1-2, with a weak D call TRBD1 (5 bases). Deletions cut 4 bases from V and 8 bases from J, with 20 bases between. This CDR3 spans 15 amino acids. Germline-derived CDR1 and CDR2 are MNHEY and SVGAGI. The CDR3 spells CASSSWDGPTDGYTF. CDR3 in DNA: TGTGCCAGCAGTTCTTGGGACGGCCCAACGGACGGCTACACCTTC.

In this sample, this clone turned up a few times. The DNA for the CDR3 is TGCGCCAGCAGCCCCGAGGGGGTTAGGGCGAACACTGAAGCTTTCTTT. It encodes CASSPEGVRANTEAFF. V and J are TRBV5-1 and TRBJ1-1; possible D gene TRBD1, 6 bases. Germline-derived CDR1 and CDR2 are SGHRS and YFSETQ. The CDR3 has 16 residues. V lost 4 bases to trimming and J lost 1 base, with 17 bases between them.

In its sample, this clone was seen a few times. J is TRBJ1-6 and V is TRBV28; 8 bases are a match to TRBD1. CDR1 is MDHEN, CDR2 SYDVKM, per germline. The CDR3 covers 14 residues. With V trimmed by 6 bases and J by 9 bases, 7 bases remained unmatched. The CDR3 region has the DNA TGTGCCAGCAGAGTGGACAGGGAGACTTCACCCCTCCACTTT. This gives the protein CASRVDRETSPLHF.

The rearrangement links TRBV27 to TRBJ2-5; D gene ambiguous. Germline V gives CDR1 MNHEY, CDR2 SMNVEV (reference sequence). CDR3 length equals 12 residues. Trimming pared 8 bases from V and 5 bases from J, leaving 12 bases between. CDR3 in DNA: TGTGCCAGCGGGTTACTGAAGGAGACCCAGTACTTC. Amino acids: CASGLLKETQYF.

The chain employs TRBV2 and TRBJ2-5, with D perhaps given as TRBD1 or TRBD2 (6 bases each). Trimming cost V 4 bases and J 5 bases, with 17 bases left between them. This CDR3 contains 15 residues. Germline V gene lookup returns CDR1 SNHLY and CDR2 FYNNEI. CDR3 region: CASSAGGIRGETQYF. The CDR3 DNA reads as TGTGCCAGCAGTGCCGGGGGCATCCGAGGGGAGACCCAGTACTTC.

This clone has just one count. This chain connects TRBV10-3 to TRBJ1-5; maybe TRBD1 (5 bases). Trimming removed 10 bases from V and 0 bases from J, with 13 bases in between. CDR1 and CDR2 from the germline V gene are ENHRY and SYGVKD. The CDR3 has 14 residues. CDR3 in amino acids: CATGAEGSNQPQHF. The CDR3 region has the DNA TGTGCCACTGGGGCCGAGGGTAGCAATCAGCCCCAGCATTTT.

V and J are TRBV4-2 and TRBJ2-2; D gene uncertain. Per germline, CDR1 LGHNA and CDR2 YNFKEQ. This CDR3 contains 13 residues. V was clipped by 0 bases and J by 6 bases, with 5 bases between them. CDR3 sequence reads: CASSQDGPGELFF. As DNA, the CDR3 is TGTGCCAGCAGCCAAGATGGGCCCGGGGAGCTGTTTTTT.

V and J are TRBV4-3 and TRBJ1-2; 9 nucleotides match TRBD1. Looked up from germline, CDR1 is LGHNA and CDR2 is YSLEER. Trimming at V came to 5 bases and at J to 4 bases, leaving 14 bases not matched to a gene. The CDR3 is made up of 17 amino acids. In DNA form, the CDR3 reads TGCGCCAGCAGCATCGAGACAGGGGGTACTCTAACCTATGGCTACACCTTC. It encodes CASSIETGGTLTYGYTF.

The chain employs TRBV29-1 and TRBJ2-3; either TRBD1 or TRBD2 may supply D (5 bases each). This CDR3 is built from 15 residues. The V end lost 1 base, the J end lost 2 bases, and 13 bases lay between the germline ends. Germline CDR1 is SQVTM and CDR2 is ANQGSEA. CDR3: CSVEGGWGLTDTQYF. CDR3 bases: TGCAGCGTTGAAGGGGGGTGGGGTCTCACAGATACGCAGTATTTT.

The chain employs TRBV15 and TRBJ1-1; TRBD1 matches at 7 bases. Trimming removed 4 bases from V and 2 bases from J; junction bases left unmatched: 10. The CDR3 extends over 16 amino acids. Germline values: CDR1 LNHNV, CDR2 YYDKDF (reference sequence). In DNA, the CDR3 is TGTGCCACCAGCACTCCCCCCGGGACAGTTAACACTGAAGCTTTCTTT. As protein: CATSTPPGTVNTEAFF.

This clone was observed a few times. The genes are TRBV7-9 and TRBJ1-2; D is unclear. This CDR3 contains 12 residues. Trimming cost V 1 base and J 8 bases, with 8 bases left between them. Germline V CDR1 and CDR2: SEHNR, FQNEAQ (reference sequence). As DNA, the CDR3 is TGTGCCAGCAGCTTAGACCCAACGGGCTACACCTTC. Its translation is CASSLDPTGYTF. The full variable domain, in which reference TRBV7-9 and TRBJ1-2 provide the parts outside the CDR3, is DTGVSQNPRHKITKRGQNVTFRCDPISEHNRLYWYRQTLGQGPEFLTYFQNEAQLEKSRLLSDRFSAERPKGSFSTLEIQRTEQGDSAMYLCASSLDPTGYTFGSGTRLTVV.

This clone was observed a handful of times. The chain carries TRBV15 and TRBJ1-5; D is ambiguous. The CDR3 length is 15 residues. V shed 4 bases and J shed 4 bases, with 14 bases lying between them. Germline loops: CDR1 LNHNV, CDR2 YYDKDF (reference sequence). This CDR3 reads CATSKETGGNQPQHF. The CDR3 nucleotides read TGTGCCACCAGCAAAGAGACCGGAGGGAATCAGCCCCAGCATTTT.

The rearrangement joins TRBV5-6 to TRBJ1-2, with TRBD1 matching 7 bases. The germline V gene encodes CDR1 SGHDT and CDR2 YYEEEE. CDR3 length: 15 amino acids. V lost 0 bases to trimming and J lost 4 bases; unmatched junction nucleotides: 6. The CDR3 protein is CASSLVLGTAYGYTF. CDR3 coding DNA: TGTGCCAGCAGCTTGGTACTCGGGACAGCCTATGGCTACACCTTC.

This clone was recorded a few times. The J gene is TRBJ2-5, the V gene TRBV29-1, with 8 bases identical to TRBD1. V shed 6 bases and J 1 base; nucleotides not matched to a gene: 10. There are 15 residues in the CDR3. Germline V gene sequence: CDR1 SQVTM, CDR2 ANQGSEA. CDR3 sequence: CSVLGQGSSQETQYF. The CDR3 region has the DNA TGCAGCGTCCTCGGACAGGGTTCGTCCCAAGAGACCCAGTACTTC.

V gene TRBV28 combines with J gene TRBJ2-7; 9 bases map to TRBD2. Per the germline V gene, CDR1 is MDHEN and CDR2 is SYDVKM. Trimming at V came to 5 bases and at J to 7 bases, leaving 18 bases not matched to a gene. This CDR3 is 17 amino acids long. The CDR3 spells CASSTNWGRGGNGEQYF. In nucleotides, the CDR3 is TGTGCCAGCAGTACGAACTGGGGGCGGGGGGGAAACGGAGAGCAGTACTTC.

This clone was seen a few times. This chain uses TRBV6-5 with TRBJ2-7, with D tentatively TRBD2 (5 bases). This CDR3 region has 13 residues. Germline V CDR1 and CDR2: MNHEY, SVGAGI. Trimming left V 5 bases short and J 6 bases short, with 14 bases between. CDR3 loop: CASSEYVSGEQYF. In DNA, the CDR3 is TGTGCCAGCAGTGAATACGTCAGCGGCGAGCAGTACTTC.

The chain uses TRBV6-5 and TRBJ2-2; no definite D call. Per germline, CDR1 MNHEY and CDR2 SVGAGI. The CDR3 is 12 amino acids. Trimming removed 7 bases at V and 14 bases at J, with 17 bases between. The CDR3 nucleotides are TGTGCCAGCAAAACGGGTCAGGTTAGCCTGTTTTTT. This translates into CASKTGQVSLFF.